A single sample is the source of the 8 T cell receptor beta chains below, sequenced in a study of blood T cells in healthy people across ages. Using a J-beta primer mix together with a sample-barcoded 5' primer, a second PCR was run for about 7 to 12 cycles. TCRdb re-derived calls from the 5' RACE reads in MiXCR, one entry per CDR3 protein. The data hold 700,000 to 800,000 distinct CDR3 sequences, with more than 40% observed a single time. Sequencing was done on a sample of blood. These TCRs come from a woman aged 55-69 years in good health.

A remark on this clonotype: This may stem from a read error, because a much larger clone lies one nucleotide away. The V and J genes are TRBV18 and TRBJ2-5; D is unresolved. Per the germline V gene, CDR1 is KGHSH and CDR2 is LQKENI. V lost 2 bases and J lost 11, with 21 bases in between. The CDR3 is 15 amino acids. Written as DNA, the CDR3 is TGTGCCAGCTCACCATATGATACATCCTACAATGAGCAGTACTTC. Translation: CASSPYDTSYNEQYF.

This rearrangement joins TRBV2 to TRBJ2-1; 8 bases are a match to TRBD2. CDR3 length equals 15 residues. V lost 7 bases and J lost 5; bases outside the gene matches: 10. Germline CDR1 and CDR2: SNHLY and FYNNEI. CDR3 residues: CASTHTTSGHNEQFF. DNA of the CDR3: TGTGCCAGCACCCATACCACTAGCGGACACAATGAGCAGTTCTTC.

This clonotype has only one observation. It may be a read error: a sequence one base away is much more abundant. This rearrangement joins TRBV12-3 or TRBV12-4 to TRBJ2-5; the D is unclear. V shed 5 bases and J shed 1 base, with 8 bases lying between them. The CDR3 is 13 residues long. CDR3 in amino acids: CASSALGQETQYF. CDR3 nucleotide sequence: TGTGCCAGCAGTGCCCTTGGCCAAGAGACCCAGTACTTC.

This clonotype has at least ten counts. The gene calls are TRBV7-9 and TRBJ2-5, with D uncertain. Per germline, CDR1 SEHNR and CDR2 FQNEAQ (reference sequence). V was clipped by 6 bases and J by 1 base, with 15 bases between them. The CDR3 sequence is 15 residues long. The CDR3, as DNA: TGTGCCAGCAGTCCCCAAGAAGGGATCCAAGAGACCCAGTACTTC. This encodes CASSPQEGIQETQYF.

The V gene is TRBV29-1, the J gene TRBJ2-5, with unresolved D. The CDR3 totals 12 residues. The V gene's germline CDR1 is SQVTM and CDR2 ANQGSEA. V was pared by 5 bases and J by 5 bases, with 12 bases between. The CDR3 here is CSVLLGLETQYF. CDR3 sequence (DNA): TGCAGCGTTCTGCTGGGTCTGGAGACCCAGTACTTC. Supplemented by reference TRBV29-1 and TRBJ2-5, the full variable domain reads SAVISQKPSRDICQRGTSLTIQCQVDSQVTMMFWYRQQPGQSLTLIATANQGSEATYESGFVIDKFPISRPNLTFSTLTVSNMSPEDSSIYLCSVLLGLETQYFGPGTRLLVL.

The chain carries TRBV20-1 and TRBJ2-3; D is unresolved. Germline values: CDR1 DFQATT, CDR2 SNEGSKA (reference sequence). The CDR3 runs to 15 residues. Trimming left V 4 bases short and J 2 bases short, with 16 bases between. CDR3 amino acids: CSATVWVLTTDTQYF. The CDR3 bases are TGCAGTGCTACAGTATGGGTACTAACCACAGATACGCAGTATTTT.

This chain connects TRBV27 to TRBJ2-2; D may be TRBD2 (5 bases). The CDR3 covers 14 residues. The germline V and J ends were trimmed by 11 bases and 3 bases, with 16 bases remaining between them. In germline, CDR1 is MNHEY, CDR2 SMNVEV (reference sequence). Here the CDR3 reads CAGNQRGYTGELFF. In nucleotides, the CDR3 is TGTGCCGGCAATCAACGGGGATACACCGGGGAGCTGTTTTTT.

The chain carries TRBV11-3 and TRBJ2-5; the D gene is possibly TRBD2 (5 bases). The germline V gene encodes CDR1 SGHNT and CDR2 YENEEA. The CDR3 sequence is 13 residues long. V lost 1 base and J 11 bases, leaving 14 bases between the germline ends. CDR3 in DNA: TGTGCCAGCAGCTTAGGCCCGGGGAATGAGCAGTACTTC. Translation gives CASSLGPGNEQYF.